This TCR beta chain was profiled in a study of T cells in localized non-small cell lung cancer. Assay: immunoSEQ multiplex PCR; the TCRdb copy retains only in-frame clones and omits some. Here the sample spans some 1,800 clones, around 36% being singletons. General study results and limits: As only one tumor region underwent sequencing, heterogeneity remains possible. There were a median around 57 of the top 100 tumor clones appearing in adjacent lung.

CDR3 length: 14 residues. V was trimmed by 6 bases and J by 13 bases, leaving 24 bases between them. CDR1 is SNHLY and CDR2 is FYNNEI in the germline V gene. Comment on this clone: Its cognate antigen is unknown.

The input for sequencing was normal lung tissue next to the tumor, taken before any cancer treatment. V usage is TRBV2 and J usage is TRBJ1-2; no definite D call. The TCR originated in a woman aged 35-70 years with stage II lung adenocarcinoma. The CDR3 bases are TGTGCCAGCAGACGAGAGGCCCAAAGCCAAGTCCTCACCTTC. It translates to CASRREAQSQVLTF.